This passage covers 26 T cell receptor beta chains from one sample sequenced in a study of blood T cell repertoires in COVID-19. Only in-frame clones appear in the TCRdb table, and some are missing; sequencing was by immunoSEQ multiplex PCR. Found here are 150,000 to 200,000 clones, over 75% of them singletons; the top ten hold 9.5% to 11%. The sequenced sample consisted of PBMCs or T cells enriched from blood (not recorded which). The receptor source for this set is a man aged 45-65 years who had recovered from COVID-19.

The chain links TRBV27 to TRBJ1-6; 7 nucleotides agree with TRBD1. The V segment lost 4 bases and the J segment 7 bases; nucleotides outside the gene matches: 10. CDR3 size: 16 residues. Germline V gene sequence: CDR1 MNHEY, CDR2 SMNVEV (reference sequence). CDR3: CASSSSRQGRNSPLHF. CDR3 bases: TGTGCCAGCAGTTCATCCCGACAGGGTAGGAATTCACCCCTCCACTTT.

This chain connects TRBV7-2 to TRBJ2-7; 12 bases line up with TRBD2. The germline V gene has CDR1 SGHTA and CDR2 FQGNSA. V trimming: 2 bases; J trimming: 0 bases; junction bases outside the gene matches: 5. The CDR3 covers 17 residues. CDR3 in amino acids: CASSLTSGGQSSYEQYF. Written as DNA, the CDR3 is TGTGCCAGCAGCTTAACTAGCGGGGGGCAGAGCTCCTACGAGCAGTACTTC.

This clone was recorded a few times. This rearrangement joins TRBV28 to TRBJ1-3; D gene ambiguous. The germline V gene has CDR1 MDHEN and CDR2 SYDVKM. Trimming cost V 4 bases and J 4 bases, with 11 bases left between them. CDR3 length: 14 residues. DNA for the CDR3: TGTGCCAGCAGTTCCTCTGCTGCGGGAAACACCATATATTTT. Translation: CASSSSAAGNTIYF. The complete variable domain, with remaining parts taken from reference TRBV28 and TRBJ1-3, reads DVKVTQSSRYLVKRTGEKVFLECVQDMDHENMFWYRQDPGLGLRLIYFSYDVKMKEKGDIPEGYSVSREKKERFSLILESASTNQTSMYLCASSSSAAGNTIYFGEGSWLTVV.

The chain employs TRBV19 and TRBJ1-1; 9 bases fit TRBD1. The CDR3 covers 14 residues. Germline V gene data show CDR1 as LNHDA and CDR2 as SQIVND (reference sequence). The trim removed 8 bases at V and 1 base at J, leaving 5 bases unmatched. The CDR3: CASSPGQGNTEAFF. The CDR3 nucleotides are TGTGCCAGTTCTCCGGGACAGGGGAACACTGAAGCTTTCTTT.

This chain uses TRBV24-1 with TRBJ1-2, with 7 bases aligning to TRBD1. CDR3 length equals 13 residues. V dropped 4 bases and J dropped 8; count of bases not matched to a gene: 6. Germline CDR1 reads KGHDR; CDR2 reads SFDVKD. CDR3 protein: CATSENDRDGYTF. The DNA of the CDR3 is TGTGCCACCAGTGAAAATGACAGGGACGGCTACACCTTC.

The CDR3 loop is CASSLAPGGTDNEQFF. The CDR3 DNA follows: TGTGCCAGCAGCTTGGCCCCGGGGGGAACCGACAATGAGCAGTTCTTC. The genes are TRBV5-4 and TRBJ2-1, with TRBD2 identical over 7 bases. V lost 0 bases, J lost 5 bases, and 8 bases stayed unmatched. The CDR3 loop spans 16 amino acids. Germline CDR1 reads SGHNT; CDR2 reads YYREEE (reference sequence).

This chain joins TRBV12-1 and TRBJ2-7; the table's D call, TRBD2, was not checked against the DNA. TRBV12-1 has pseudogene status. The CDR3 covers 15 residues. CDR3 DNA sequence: TGTGCCAGCAGCCGGACTAGCGGGAGTGCCTACGAGCAGTACTTC. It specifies CASSRTSGSAYEQYF.

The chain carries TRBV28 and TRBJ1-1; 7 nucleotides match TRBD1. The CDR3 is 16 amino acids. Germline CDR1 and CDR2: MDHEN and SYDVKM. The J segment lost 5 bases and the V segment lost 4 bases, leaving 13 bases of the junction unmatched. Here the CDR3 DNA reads TGTGCCAGCAGTTCCTTTCAAAGGGGGCTGGGGACTGAAGCTTTCTTT. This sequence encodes CASSSFQRGLGTEAFF.

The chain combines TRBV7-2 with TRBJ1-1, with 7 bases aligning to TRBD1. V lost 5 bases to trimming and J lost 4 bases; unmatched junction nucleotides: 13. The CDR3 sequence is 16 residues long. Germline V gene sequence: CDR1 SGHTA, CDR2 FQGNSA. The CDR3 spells CASSLVGGRGITEAFF. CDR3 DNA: TGTGCCAGCAGCCTCGTGGGGGGCAGGGGGATCACTGAAGCTTTCTTT.

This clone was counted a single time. The CDR3 is CASSQDLGTGDRDYGYTF. In nucleotides, the CDR3 is TGTGCCAGCAGCCAAGATCTCGGGACGGGGGACAGGGACTATGGCTACACCTTC. The chain carries TRBV4-2 and TRBJ1-2; 9 bases agree with TRBD1. The CDR3 totals 18 residues. Germline CDR1 and CDR2: LGHNA and YNFKEQ. V was pared by 0 bases and J by 3 bases, with 11 bases of the junction left unmatched.

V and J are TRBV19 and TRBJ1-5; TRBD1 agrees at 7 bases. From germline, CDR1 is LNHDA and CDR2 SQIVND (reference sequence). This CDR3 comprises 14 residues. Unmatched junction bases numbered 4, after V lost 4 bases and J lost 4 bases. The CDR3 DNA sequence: TGTGCCAGTAGTACCGACAGGGTGAATCAGCCCCAGCATTTT. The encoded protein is CASSTDRVNQPQHF.

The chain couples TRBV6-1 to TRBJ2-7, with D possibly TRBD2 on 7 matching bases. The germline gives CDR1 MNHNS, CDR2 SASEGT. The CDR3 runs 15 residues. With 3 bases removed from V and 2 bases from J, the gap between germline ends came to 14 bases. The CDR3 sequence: CASSDLGGLTYEQYF. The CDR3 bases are TGTGCCAGCAGTGACCTCGGGGGGCTAACCTACGAGCAGTACTTC.

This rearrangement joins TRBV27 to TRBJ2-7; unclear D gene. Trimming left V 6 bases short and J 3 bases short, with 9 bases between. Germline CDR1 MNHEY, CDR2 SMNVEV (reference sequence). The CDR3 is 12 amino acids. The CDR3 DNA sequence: TGTGCCAGCAGGGGCAGAATCTACGAGCAGTACTTC. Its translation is CASRGRIYEQYF.

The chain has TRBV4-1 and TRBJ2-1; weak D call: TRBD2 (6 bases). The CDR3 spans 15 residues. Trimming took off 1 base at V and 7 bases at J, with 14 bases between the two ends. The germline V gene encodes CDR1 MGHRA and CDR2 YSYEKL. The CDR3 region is CASSQGGNVGNEQFF. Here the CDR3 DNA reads TGCGCCAGCAGCCAAGGCGGGAATGTGGGTAATGAGCAGTTCTTC.

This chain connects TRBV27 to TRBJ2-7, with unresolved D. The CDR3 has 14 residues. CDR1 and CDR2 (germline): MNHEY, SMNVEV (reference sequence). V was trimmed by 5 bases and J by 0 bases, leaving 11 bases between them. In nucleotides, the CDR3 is TGTGCCAGCAGTCCCATCTATAGCTCCTACGAGCAGTACTTC. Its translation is CASSPIYSSYEQYF.

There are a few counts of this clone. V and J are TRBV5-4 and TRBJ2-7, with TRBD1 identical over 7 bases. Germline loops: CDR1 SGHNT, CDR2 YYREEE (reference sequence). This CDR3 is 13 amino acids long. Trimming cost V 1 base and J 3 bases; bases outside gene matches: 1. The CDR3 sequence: CASSLTGDYEQYF. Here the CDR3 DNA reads TGTGCCAGCAGCTTGACAGGGGACTACGAGCAGTACTTC.

CDR3 region: CASKTTRGAYEQYF. The CDR3 DNA follows: TGTGCCAGCAAAACAACACGGGGGGCCTACGAGCAGTACTTC. The rearrangement links TRBV19 to TRBJ2-7, with TRBD2 matching over 7 bases. The CDR3 is 14 amino acids. Germline V gene data show CDR1 as LNHDA and CDR2 as SQIVND (reference sequence). With V trimmed by 9 bases and J by 2 bases, 10 bases remained unmatched.

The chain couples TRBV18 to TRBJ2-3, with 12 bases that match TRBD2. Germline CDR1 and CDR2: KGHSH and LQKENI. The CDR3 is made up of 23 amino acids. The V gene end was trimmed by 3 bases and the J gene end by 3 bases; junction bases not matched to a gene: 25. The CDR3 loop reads CASSPRMAPRTSGTLEGTDTQYF. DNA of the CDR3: TGTGCCAGCTCACCTAGAATGGCTCCTCGGACTAGCGGGACCCTAGAAGGGACAGATACGCAGTATTTT.

This CDR3 reads CASRSLGTGIQPQHF. The CDR3 region has the DNA TGTGCCAGCAGGTCTCTTGGGACAGGGATTCAGCCCCAGCATTTT. The rearrangement links TRBV6-5 to TRBJ1-5, with 9 bases identical to TRBD1. Germline-derived CDR1 and CDR2 are MNHEY and SVGAGI. Trimming removed 6 bases from V and 6 bases from J; junction bases left unmatched: 9. The CDR3 loop spans 15 amino acids.

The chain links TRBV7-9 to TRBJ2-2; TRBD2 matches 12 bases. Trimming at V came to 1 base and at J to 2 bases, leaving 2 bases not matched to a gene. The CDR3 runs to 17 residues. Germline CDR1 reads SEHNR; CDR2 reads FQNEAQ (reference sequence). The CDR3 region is CASSLEGLAGNTGELFF. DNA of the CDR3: TGTGCCAGCAGCTTAGAGGGACTAGCGGGTAACACCGGGGAGCTGTTTTTT. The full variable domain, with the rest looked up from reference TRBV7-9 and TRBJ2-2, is DTGVSQNPRHKITKRGQNVTFRCDPISEHNRLYWYRQTLGQGPEFLTYFQNEAQLEKSRLLSDRFSAERPKGSFSTLEIQRTEQGDSAMYLCASSLEGLAGNTGELFFGEGSRLTVL.

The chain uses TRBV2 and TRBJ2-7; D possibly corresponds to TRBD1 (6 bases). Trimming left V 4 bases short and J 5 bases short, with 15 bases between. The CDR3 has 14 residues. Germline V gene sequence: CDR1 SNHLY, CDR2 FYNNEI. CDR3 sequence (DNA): TGTGCCAGCAGTGTAAGAGCAGGGGACCACGAGCAGTACTTC. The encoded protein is CASSVRAGDHEQYF.

The CDR3 loop reads CASSLGTVGEKLFF. The CDR3 DNA is TGCGCCAGCAGCTTGGGAACAGTAGGTGAAAAACTGTTTTTT. The V gene is TRBV5-1, the J gene TRBJ1-4; D not certain. This CDR3 region has 14 residues. The germline V gene has CDR1 SGHRS and CDR2 YFSETQ. V was trimmed by 0 bases and J by 7 bases, leaving 10 bases between them.

The CDR3 sequence is CASSPGQVHSGANVLTF. In DNA form, the CDR3 reads TGTGCCAGCAGCCCCGGACAGGTCCATTCTGGGGCCAACGTCCTGACTTTC. This chain links TRBV7-2 with TRBJ2-6; 7 bases line up with TRBD1. The CDR3 is 17 amino acids. The V and J ends lost 5 bases and 1 base, in that order; junction bases with no gene match: 8. CDR1 is SGHTA, CDR2 FQGNSA, per germline.

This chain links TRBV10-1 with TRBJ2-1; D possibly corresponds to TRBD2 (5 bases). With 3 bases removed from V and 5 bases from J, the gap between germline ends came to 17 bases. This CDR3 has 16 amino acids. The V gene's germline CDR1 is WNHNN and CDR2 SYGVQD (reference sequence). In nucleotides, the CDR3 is TGCGCCAGCAGTGAATTTGCGGGCTCCGGTAACAATGAGCAGTTCTTC. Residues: CASSEFAGSGNNEQFF.

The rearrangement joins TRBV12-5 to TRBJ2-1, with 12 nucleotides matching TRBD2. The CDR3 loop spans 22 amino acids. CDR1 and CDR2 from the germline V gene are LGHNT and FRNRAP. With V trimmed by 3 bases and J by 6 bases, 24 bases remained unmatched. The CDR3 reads CASGFIFYWTSGEPRLRNEQFF. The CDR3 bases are TGTGCTAGTGGTTTTATCTTCTATTGGACTAGCGGGGAACCCAGACTACGCAATGAGCAGTTCTTC. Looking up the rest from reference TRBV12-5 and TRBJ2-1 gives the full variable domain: DARVTQTPRHKVTEMGQEVTMRCQPILGHNTVFWYRQTMMQGLELLAYFRNRAPLDDSGMPKDRFSAEMPDATLATLKIQPSEPRDSAVYFCASGFIFYWTSGEPRLRNEQFFGPGTRLTVL.

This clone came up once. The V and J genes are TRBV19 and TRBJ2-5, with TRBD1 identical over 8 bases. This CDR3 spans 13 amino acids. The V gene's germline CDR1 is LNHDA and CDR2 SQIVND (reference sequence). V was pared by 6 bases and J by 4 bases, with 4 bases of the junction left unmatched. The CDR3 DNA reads TGTGCCAGTAGCGACAGGGGCGGAGAGACCCAGTACTTC. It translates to CASSDRGGETQYF.